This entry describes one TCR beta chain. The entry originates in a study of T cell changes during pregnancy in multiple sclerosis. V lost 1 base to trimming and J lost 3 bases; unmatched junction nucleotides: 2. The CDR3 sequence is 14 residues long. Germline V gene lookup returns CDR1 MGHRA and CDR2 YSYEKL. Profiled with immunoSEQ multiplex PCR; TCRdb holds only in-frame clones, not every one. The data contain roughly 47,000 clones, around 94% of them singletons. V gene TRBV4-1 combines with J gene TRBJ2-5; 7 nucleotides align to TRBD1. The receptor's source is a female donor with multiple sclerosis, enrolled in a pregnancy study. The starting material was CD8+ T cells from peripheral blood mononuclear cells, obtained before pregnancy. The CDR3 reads CASSQAQGEETQYF. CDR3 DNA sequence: TGCGCCAGCAGCCAAGCCCAGGGGGAAGAGACCCAGTACTTC.